This T cell receptor (beta chain) is from a study of cytomegalovirus exposure and HLA in healthy donors. General study findings and limits: TCR beta chains associated with HLA were, in a later analysis, more clonally expanded than equally common others. A reported reduction in N-insertions relative to the roughly 610-donor mean was seen in an Asian-associated ancestry cluster in a later analysis.

The CDR3 spans 14 residues. CDR1 and CDR2 (germline): SEHNR, FQNEAQ (reference sequence). J lost 4 bases, V lost 5 bases, and 6 bases had no gene match. The PCR used 60 Vbeta and 13 Jbeta primers. This table comes from immunoSEQ multiplex PCR, and its TCRdb copy is limited to in-frame clones, with some not included. The sample consists of 200,000 or so clones, around 73% of them appearing once. Concerning this clone: The antigen is undetermined.

The chain joins TRBV7-9 to TRBJ2-7; the match to TRBD1 covers 9 bases. The source of this sequence is a male donor in good health and CMV-seronegative. Specimen: PBMCs. The CDR3 DNA reads as TGTGCCAGCAGCATCGGGACAGGGAAGTACGAGCAGTACTTC. This encodes CASSIGTGKYEQYF.